This is a list of T cell receptor beta chains from one sample in a study of T-cell reconstitution after alpha-beta-depleted transplantation in children. TCRdb recomputed calls from the PCR reads with MiXCR, one row per CDR3 protein. The sample holds hundreds of thousands of distinct CDR3 sequences, about 12% seen once. The sequenced sample was PBMCs from the stem cell graft donor, obtained from the stem cell graft. The receptors shown here come from a human donor who donated a stem cell graft to a child with acute lymphoblastic leukemia. Each CDR3 is given with its conserved first and last residue. Each record gives: J gene, V gene, D gene, clone size, CDR3 DNA, CDR3 protein. D genes are given only for firm matches. Clone size is shown for a subset of rows, as once, few, many or a class of expanded clone.

>TRBJ2-3|TRBV11-3|TRBD2|many
TGTGCCAGCAGCAAGCCGGGAGGGTGGGCAGATACGCAGTATTTT
CASSKPGGWADTQYF
>TRBJ2-2|TRBV12-3/TRBV12-4|TRBD2|many
TGTGCCAGCAGTCCGCGTCGCGAGGGCGGGAGCACCGGGGAGCTGTTTTTT
CASSPRREGGSTGELFF
>TRBJ2-3|TRBV4-3|TRBD2|many
TGCGCCAGCAGCCAAGATGGAGGCGGGAGGCCCACAGATACGCAGTATTTT
CASSQDGGGRPTDTQYF
>TRBJ1-5|TRBV4-3|.|many
TGCGCCAGCAGCCCGGGACCGACTAGCAATCAGCCCCAGCATTTT
CASSPGPTSNQPQHF
>TRBJ2-2|TRBV24-1|.|.
TGTGCCACCAGTTTAAGAGCCGGGACTGGAAACACCGGGGAGCTGTTTTTT
CATSLRAGTGNTGELFF
>TRBJ1-4|TRBV29-1|TRBD1|many
TGCAGCGCTTGGACAGGGGGCGATGGAAAACTGTTTTTT
CSAWTGGDGKLFF
>TRBJ2-1|TRBV29-1|.|many
TGCAGCGTTGAGGGGTACGAGCGGGCCCCGGGTAGGTCCTACAATGAGCAGTTCTTC
CSVEGYERAPGRSYNEQFF
>TRBJ2-7|TRBV7-2|.|many
TGTGCCACCTCCCAGGTGGGACCCGGAAGCTACGAGCAGTACTTC
CATSQVGPGSYEQYF
>TRBJ1-5|TRBV20-1|.|many
TGCAGTGCTTCGCGACAGAATCAGCCCCAGCATTTT
CSASRQNQPQHF
>TRBJ2-3|TRBV20-1|.|many
TGCAGTGCTCAGGGGACTACTGGATTCACAGATACGCAGTATTTT
CSAQGTTGFTDTQYF
>TRBJ1-2|TRBV5-1|TRBD1|many
TGCGCCAGCAGCTTGGGGCAACAGGGGACCTATGGCTACACCTTC
CASSLGQQGTYGYTF
>TRBJ2-5|TRBV18|.|many
TGTGCCAGCTCCCCAGGGGTTGGAGAGACCCAGTACTTC
CASSPGVGETQYF